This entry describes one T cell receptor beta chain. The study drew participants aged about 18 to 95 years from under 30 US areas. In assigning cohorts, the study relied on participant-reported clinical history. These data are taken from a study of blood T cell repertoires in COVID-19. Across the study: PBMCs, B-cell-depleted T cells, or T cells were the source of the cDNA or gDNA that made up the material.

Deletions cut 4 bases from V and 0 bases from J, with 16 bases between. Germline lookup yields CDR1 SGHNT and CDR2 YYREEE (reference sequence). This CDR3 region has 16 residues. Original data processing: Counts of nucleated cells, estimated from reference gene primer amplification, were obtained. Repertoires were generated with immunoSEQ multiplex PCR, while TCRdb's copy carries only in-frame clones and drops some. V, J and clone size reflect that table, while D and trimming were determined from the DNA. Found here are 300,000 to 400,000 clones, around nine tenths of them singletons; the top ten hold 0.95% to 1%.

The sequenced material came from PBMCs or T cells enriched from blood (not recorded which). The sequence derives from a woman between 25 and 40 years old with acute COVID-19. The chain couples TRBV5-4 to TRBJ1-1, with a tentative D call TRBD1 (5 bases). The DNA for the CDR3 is TGTGCCAGCAGCCCAATCGGGGGGGGAATGAACACTGAAGCTTTCTTT. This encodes CASSPIGGGMNTEAFF.